This T cell receptor beta chain was documented in a study of cytomegalovirus exposure and HLA in healthy donors. At the level of the study: Roughly 77 million unique TCRs from HLA-typed donors made up an early data release. General study results and limits: An analysis that was carried out later associated 15,000 to 20,000 TCR beta sequences with HLA alleles at 0.05 false discovery rate. Accounts indicate the classifier identified cytomegalovirus status with strong specificity and sensitivity. A later analysis appeared to link common viral pathogens to several of the most significant clusters.

Germline loops: CDR1 KGHSH, CDR2 LQKENI. Trimming removed 4 bases at V and 2 bases at J, with 12 bases between. CDR3 length: 14 amino acids. A multiplex PCR was run with 60 Vbeta primers and 13 Jbeta primers. Method: immunoSEQ multiplex PCR; TCRdb's copy keeps in-frame clones and lacks some. The specimen's table records about 130,000 clones. In the case of this clone: Its antigen is undetermined.

Sequenced input: PBMCs. This receptor was obtained from a man younger than 40 in good health and CMV-seronegative. This chain uses TRBV18 with TRBJ2-7; perhaps TRBD1 as D (5 bases). The CDR3 reads CASSQGALTYEQYF. The DNA of the CDR3 is TGTGCCAGCTCACAAGGGGCCTTGACCTACGAGCAGTACTTC.